The rows below give T cell receptor beta chains drawn from one sample of a study of shared clonotypes between healthy human individuals. Clones were sequenced by immunoSEQ multiplex PCR, and TCRdb holds only the in-frame ones, with some missing. The repertoire has about 1 million clones, 70% to 80% of them found once; the top ten carry more than 0.45%. The sequenced sample was memory CD4+ T cells from PBMCs. These receptors were taken from a man aged 18 to 30 in good health. Some clones in this sample may be carry-over from other donors' samples. CDR3s include the opening cysteine and the closing phenylalanine or tryptophan. Fields, in order: D gene, J gene, clone size, V gene, CDR3 DNA, CDR3 protein. A D gene is named only where the DNA matches it firmly. Part of the rows lack a size; the others show once, few, many or a class for expanded clones.

. TRBJ1-2 few TRBV19 TGTGCCAGTAGTGTCCGGGACGGCTTTAACTATGGCTACACCTTC CASSVRDGFNYGYTF
TRBD2 TRBJ2-1 once TRBV19 TGTGCCAGTAGTATAGGAACTAGCGTGACAAGACAGTTCTTC CASSIGTSVTRQFF
. TRBJ2-2 . TRBV7-9 TGTGCCAGCAGCTCCTACGTATCGTACACCGGGGAGCTGTTTTTT CASSSYVSYTGELFF
TRBD2 TRBJ2-7 . TRBV2 TGTGCCACCCGAAAAGGTAGCGGGAGCTACGAGCAGTACTTC CATRKGSGSYEQYF
. TRBJ2-3 . TRBV28 TGTGCCAGCAGTTTAGCCCAGGCAAGTCAAGATACGCAGTATTTT CASSLAQASQDTQYF
. TRBJ1-1 . TRBV9 TGTGCCAGCAGCGTAGCTACTATGATGAACACTGAAGCTTTCTTT CASSVATMMNTEAFF
. TRBJ1-4 . TRBV4-1 TGCGCCAGCAGCCAAGTTCATATCCTCTCGTATGAAAAACTGTTTTTT CASSQVHILSYEKLFF
. TRBJ2-5 few TRBV7-2 TGTGCCAGCAGCTTAGCAGGGCCCAGTAAGACCCAGTACTTC CASSLAGPSKTQYF
. TRBJ1-1 . TRBV6-1 TGTGCCAGTCCTGACAGAACCAACACTGAAGCTTTCTTT CASPDRTNTEAFF
. TRBJ1-2 . TRBV27 TGTGCCAGCAGCGCAAACCGGGGGGTCGATGGCTACACCTTC CASSANRGVDGYTF
TRBD1 TRBJ1-1 . TRBV19 TGTGCCAGTAGTATAGCCCCTTGGACAGGGAACACTGAAGCTTTCTTT CASSIAPWTGNTEAFF
. TRBJ1-4 . TRBV5-4 TGTGCCAGCAGCTTAGAGCCCATTGCAACTAATGAAAAACTGTTTTTT CASSLEPIATNEKLFF
TRBD1 TRBJ2-3 . TRBV19 TGTGCCAGTAGTGTAAACAGGGGACGGGATACGCAGTATTTT CASSVNRGRDTQYF
. TRBJ1-1 . TRBV28 TGTGCCAGCATCCCCCAGAAGCCTAAACAAGCTTTCTTT CASIPQKPKQAFF
TRBD1 TRBJ1-1 . TRBV5-1 TGCGCCAGCAGCTTGGGACAGGGATTGGAAGCTTTCTTT CASSLGQGLEAFF
. TRBJ2-2 once TRBV7-2 TGTGCCAGCAGCTTGTCGCCTGCGAACACCGGGGAGCTGTTTTTT CASSLSPANTGELFF
. TRBJ1-5 . TRBV6-4 TGTGCCAGCGCAGCAGGGGTCGGGCAGCCCCAGCATTTT CASAAGVGQPQHF
TRBD2 TRBJ2-3 once TRBV7-9 TGTGCCAGCAGCTTAGGACTAGCGGGCACAGATACGCAGTATTTT CASSLGLAGTDTQYF
TRBD1 TRBJ2-7 . TRBV6-1 TGTGCCAGCTCAAGACAGGGCGAAGGGGAGCAGTACTTC CASSRQGEGEQYF
TRBD2 TRBJ2-7 . TRBV2 TGTGCCAGCAGAGCTACTAGCGGGAGCCCCGAGCAGTACTTC CASRATSGSPEQYF
TRBD2 TRBJ2-3 . TRBV2 TGTGCCAGCAGAGCACTAGCGGGAGGGATGTCAGATACGCAGTATTTT CASRALAGGMSDTQYF
TRBD2 TRBJ2-1 . TRBV27 TGTGCCAGCAGTTTCTCCAGCGGGGCCTACAATGAGCAGTTCTTC CASSFSSGAYNEQFF
. TRBJ2-7 . TRBV28 TGTGCCAGCAGTTTATTTACAGGCTGCCCGTACTTC CASSLFTGCPYF
. TRBJ2-7 . TRBV27 TGTGCCAGCAGTCCTATGATAAACTCCTACGAGCAGTACTTC CASSPMINSYEQYF
. TRBJ2-6 once TRBV10-3 TGTGCCATCAGTGGGACGGTCTCTGGGGCCAACGTCCTGACTTTC CAISGTVSGANVLTF
. TRBJ2-1 . TRBV6-1 TGTGCCAGCAGCCTTCCCAAGGACTACTACAATGAGCAGTTCTTC CASSLPKDYYNEQFF
. TRBJ2-1 many TRBV5-1 TGCGCCAGCAGCTTACAAGACGGGGCTTACAATGAGCAGTTCTTC CASSLQDGAYNEQFF
TRBD1 TRBJ2-1 . TRBV14 TGTGCCAGCAGCCGTACGCCAGGTCGACAGGGAACCTCCTACAATGAGCAGTTCTTC CASSRTPGRQGTSYNEQFF
. TRBJ1-1 . TRBV28 TGTGCCAGCAGTCCCGGGACACGCACTGAAGCTTTCTTT CASSPGTRTEAFF
TRBD2 TRBJ2-1 . TRBV10-2 TGCGCCAGCTCTCTAGCGGGGGCTAACAATGAGCAGTTCTTC CASSLAGANNEQFF
TRBD1 TRBJ1-1 . TRBV15 TGTGCCACCAGCAGAGGGGGGACAGGGGCCGCCAGGGCTTTCTTT CATSRGGTGAARAFF
. TRBJ2-7 . TRBV11-2 TGTGCCAGCAGCTTAGAGGTGGGGGTGACGTACTTC CASSLEVGVTYF
. TRBJ1-4 few TRBV30 TGTGCCTGGAGAAAAGGTGTCGGGCCCTATGAAAAACTGTTTTTT CAWRKGVGPYEKLFF
TRBD1 TRBJ1-5 . TRBV7-8 TGTGCCAGCAGCCGGACAGGGATGGGACAGCCCCAGCATTTT CASSRTGMGQPQHF
. TRBJ2-1 . TRBV6-5 TGTGCCAGCAGTGCCCAGGGGTATGAGCAGTTCTTC CASSAQGYEQFF
. TRBJ2-3 . TRBV18 TGTGCCAGCTCATCTTCAGGGGCACGGGATACGCAGTATTTT CASSSSGARDTQYF
TRBD2 TRBJ2-7 . TRBV9 TGTGCCAGCAGCGTAACCTCGTACTCTAGCGGAACCTACGAGCAGTACTTC CASSVTSYSSGTYEQYF
. TRBJ1-1 . TRBV28 TGTGCCAGCAGTTTTCCAGGGATAATCACTGAAGCTTTCTTT CASSFPGIITEAFF
TRBD2 TRBJ2-7 few TRBV27 TGTGCCAGCCGCCAACTAGCGGAAGAGAAGGGAGAGCAGTACTTC CASRQLAEEKGEQYF
TRBD2 TRBJ2-4 . TRBV5-4 TGTGCCAGCAGCTTTTCCCTAGCGGACCTCGTACTAGCCAAAAACATTCAGTACTTC CASSFSLADLVLAKNIQYF
. TRBJ2-7 few TRBV5-8 TGTGCCAGCAGCTTTGGCGTAGGCGAGCAGTACTTC CASSFGVGEQYF
TRBD1 TRBJ1-2 . TRBV30 TGTGCCTGGAAAAACCCCGGGACAGGGATGGTTAACTATGGCTACACCTTC CAWKNPGTGMVNYGYTF
TRBD2 TRBJ2-1 . TRBV6-5 TGTGCCAGCAGTTCAGTGGCGGGAGGGCAGTTCTTC CASSSVAGGQFF
. TRBJ1-1 once TRBV10-1 TGCGCCAGCAGAGACACCTTGAACACTGAAGCTTTCTTT CASRDTLNTEAFF
. TRBJ2-5 . TRBV9 TGTGCCAGCAGCGTAGGTGATGGTCAAGAGACCCAGTACTTC CASSVGDGQETQYF
TRBD2 TRBJ2-1 . TRBV11-2 TGTGCCAGCAGCTTAGATATAGCGGGACGGTTCTTC CASSLDIAGRFF
TRBD2 TRBJ2-7 . TRBV5-6 TGTGCCAGCAGCTTTTTGACTAGCGGGAGGGCTCAAGGGTCCTACGAGCAGTACTTC CASSFLTSGRAQGSYEQYF
. TRBJ1-1 . TRBV20-1 TGCAGTGCCCCGGTAGGCCGTGAAGCTTTCTTT CSAPVGREAFF